This passage covers 4 T cell receptor beta chains from one sample sequenced in a study of T cells after yellow fever vaccination. Via MiXCR, TCRdb re-called the 5' RACE reads, giving one row per CDR3 protein. The table records about 430,000 distinct CDR3 sequences, 18% of them present only once. The sequenced sample was PBMCs, obtained before the yellow fever booster vaccination. The receptor set was obtained from a man aged 18 to 29 who received the YFV17D yellow fever vaccine.

The chain employs TRBV5-1 and TRBJ2-5; TRBD1 agrees at 7 bases. V lost 3 bases, J lost 3 bases, and 2 bases stayed unmatched. The CDR3 has 13 residues. Germline assignment: CDR1 SGHRS and CDR2 YFSETQ. Written as DNA, the CDR3 is TGCGCCAGCAGCTCACAGGGGAAAGAGACCCAGTACTTC. It codes for CASSSQGKETQYF.

Regarding this clonotype: A much bigger clone sits one base away, suggesting this may be a read error. This chain uses TRBV27 with TRBJ2-7, with 7 nucleotides matching TRBD2. The CDR3 length is 12 residues. The V gene's germline CDR1 is MNHEY and CDR2 SMNVEV (reference sequence). Trimming cost V 4 bases and J 6 bases; bases outside gene matches: 3. The CDR3 loop reads CASSSAGIEQYF. CDR3 sequence (DNA): TGTGCCAGCAGTTCAGCGGGGATCGAGCAGTACTTC.

This clonotype was seen a few times. The chain employs TRBV12-3 or TRBV12-4 and TRBJ1-5; the match to TRBD1 covers 7 bases. V was clipped by 6 bases and J by 1 base; unmatched bases: 12. CDR3 length: 17 residues. The CDR3 DNA is TGTGCCAGCAGGACCCGGGACAGTTTGTTAAGCAATCAGCCCCAGCATTTT. This translates into CASRTRDSLLSNQPQHF.

In this sample, this clonotype turned up a few times. The genes are TRBV29-1 and TRBJ1-1; D is possibly TRBD1 (5 bases). This CDR3 is 10 amino acids long. Trimming pared 7 bases from V and 11 bases from J, leaving 14 bases between. Germline loops: CDR1 SQVTM, CDR2 ANQGSEA. The CDR3 protein is CSAGQGGAFF. Written as DNA, the CDR3 is TGCAGCGCAGGGCAGGGCGGGGCTTTCTTT. Full variable domain (rest looked up from reference TRBV29-1 and TRBJ1-1): SAVISQKPSRDICQRGTSLTIQCQVDSQVTMMFWYRQQPGQSLTLIATANQGSEATYESGFVIDKFPISRPNLTFSTLTVSNMSPEDSSIYLCSAGQGGAFFGQGTRLTVV.